A single sample gave rise to the 12 T cell receptor beta chains below, sequenced in a study of T-cell memory formation after mild COVID-19. In TCRdb, the 5' RACE reads were re-called with MiXCR into one record per CDR3 protein. The data hold 350,000 or so distinct CDR3 sequences, with 10% to 15% observed a single time. What was sequenced was PBMCs or a T cell subset sorted from them (not recorded which). Source of these receptors: a man younger than 35 who had mild COVID-19 (a few samples of this study predate the infection). Cell type and time point are not known.

This clonotype has ten or more counts. This chain uses TRBV29-1 with TRBJ2-5; D is uncertain. Germline V CDR1 and CDR2: SQVTM, ANQGSEA. The length of the CDR3 is 12 residues. V was trimmed by 2 bases and J by 5 bases, leaving 9 bases between them. The CDR3 loop reads CSVEPPEETQYF. CDR3 sequence (DNA): TGCAGCGTTGAACCCCCCGAGGAGACCCAGTACTTC. Based on the CDR3 plus reference TRBV29-1 and TRBJ2-5, the full variable domain is SAVISQKPSRDICQRGTSLTIQCQVDSQVTMMFWYRQQPGQSLTLIATANQGSEATYESGFVIDKFPISRPNLTFSTLTVSNMSPEDSSIYLCSVEPPEETQYFGPGTRLLVL.

Comments on this clonotype: A much larger clone differs by one base, so this may be a read error. The chain recombines TRBV12-3 or TRBV12-4 with TRBJ2-3; no definite D call. This CDR3 is 11 amino acids long. V was cut by 10 bases and J by 5 bases, with 10 bases left in between. CDR3 nucleotide sequence: TGTGCCAACAGAGACCGAGATACGCAGTATTTT. Translation: CANRDRDTQYF.

This clonotype was detected a few times. This chain links TRBV6-2 or TRBV6-3 with TRBJ1-1; the D is unclear. The CDR3 contains 16 residues. Germline V gene lookup returns CDR1 MNHEY and CDR2 SVGEGT. V lost 6 bases and J lost 4, with 21 bases in between. As DNA, the CDR3 is TGTGCCAGCAGGGAGCAGAGGCCATCCCACGGCACTGAAGCTTTCTTT. Translated, it gives CASREQRPSHGTEAFF.

V gene TRBV7-9 combines with J gene TRBJ1-2; tentative D call: TRBD1 (6 bases). The V gene's germline CDR1 is SEHNR and CDR2 FQNEAQ (reference sequence). The CDR3 loop spans 13 amino acids. V lost 5 bases to trimming and J lost 6 bases, with 13 bases between them. DNA of the CDR3: TGTGCCAGCAGCCCGAACAGGGTGGATGGCTACACCTTC. It yields the protein CASSPNRVDGYTF.

This sequence joins TRBV12-3 or TRBV12-4 and TRBJ1-5, with 7 nucleotides matching TRBD1. The CDR3 contains 14 residues. The J segment lost 9 bases and the V segment lost 1 base, leaving 6 bases of the junction unmatched. The CDR3 is CASSLGQGRTPQHF. The CDR3 bases are TGTGCCAGCAGTTTAGGACAGGGCAGGACGCCCCAGCATTTT.

The chain has TRBV20-1 and TRBJ1-5; no firm D call. The CDR3 extends over 15 amino acids. Germline V gives CDR1 DFQATT, CDR2 SNEGSKA (reference sequence). The CDR3 spells CSTAVLAPGNQPQHF. The CDR3 nucleotides read TGCAGCACTGCCGTTCTGGCCCCTGGCAATCAGCCCCAGCATTTT.

V usage is TRBV5-4 and J usage is TRBJ2-3, with D tentatively TRBD2 (6 bases). CDR3 size: 17 residues. Looked up from germline, CDR1 is SGHNT and CDR2 is YYREEE (reference sequence). V was pared by 2 bases and J by 0 bases, with 16 bases between. The CDR3, as DNA: TGTGCCAGCAGCTTAATTCTGGCGGGGCCTAGCACAGATACGCAGTATTTT. This encodes CASSLILAGPSTDTQYF.

V usage is TRBV10-3 and J usage is TRBJ1-1; possibly TRBD1 for D (6 bases). V was clipped by 8 bases and J by 4 bases, with 14 bases between them. The CDR3 is 13 residues long. Looked up from germline, CDR1 is ENHRY and CDR2 is SYGVKD. In DNA, the CDR3 is TGTGCCATCCAACAGGGAGTAGGCACTGAAGCTTTCTTT. It translates to CAIQQGVGTEAFF.

The V gene is TRBV18, the J gene TRBJ1-6; D gene unclear. Per the germline V gene, CDR1 is KGHSH and CDR2 is LQKENI. The CDR3 contains 16 residues. The ends were cut back, 0 bases at V and 7 bases at J, with 13 bases in the middle. The CDR3 DNA is TGTGCCAGCTCACCACCGAACGGGGAGGGAAATTCACCCCTCCACTTT. Translation: CASSPPNGEGNSPLHF.

Many counts were recorded for this clonotype. J is TRBJ1-6 and V is TRBV7-3; maybe TRBD1 (5 bases). CDR1 is SGHTA, CDR2 FQGTGA, per germline. Trimming removed 6 bases at V and 7 bases at J, with 13 bases between. This CDR3 spans 14 amino acids. This CDR3 is CASSHGTWNSPLHF. In DNA form, the CDR3 reads TGTGCCAGCAGTCATGGGACGTGGAATTCACCCCTCCACTTT.

This clonotype has only a few counts. CDR3 sequence: CSAQGLVPGDTQYF. The CDR3, as DNA: TGCAGTGCTCAAGGACTAGTTCCCGGAGATACGCAGTATTTT. The gene calls are TRBV20-1 and TRBJ2-3, with 7 bases aligning to TRBD2. The germline CDR1 and CDR2 sequences are DFQATT and SNEGSKA (reference sequence). The junction had 10 bases not matched to a gene; V was cut back by 5 bases and J by 5 bases. The CDR3 covers 14 residues.

The chain is built from TRBV5-1 and TRBJ1-1, with 7 bases matching TRBD1. Germline loops: CDR1 SGHRS, CDR2 YFSETQ. Trimming cost V 6 bases and J 0 bases; bases outside gene matches: 8. This CDR3 has 15 amino acids. The CDR3 reads CASTRQGGMNTEAFF. The CDR3 region has the DNA TGCGCCAGCACGCGACAGGGAGGTATGAACACTGAAGCTTTCTTT.